A selection of T cell receptor beta chains follows, all from one sample in a study of neurological immune-mediated disorders. Using its own MiXCR run on the 5' RACE reads, TCRdb lists one record per CDR3 protein. Of over 15,000 distinct CDR3 sequences in the sample, about 15% were seen once. The sequencing input was PBMCs. These receptors all stem from a man aged 55 to 70 with HTLV-1-associated myelopathy (HAM/TSP). Each CDR3 is given with its conserved first and last residue. A D gene is named only where the DNA matches it firmly.

V: TRBV20-1
length: 12
D: .
CDR3: CSAIGLAGELFF

V: TRBV6-6
length: 14
D: .
CDR3: CASSYNQIGDTQYF

V: TRBV6-6
length: 12
D: TRBD1
CDR3: CASLGQPYEQYF

V: TRBV20-1
length: 13
D: .
CDR3: CSAGGFLNEKLFF

V: TRBV27
length: 13
D: .
CDR3: CASSRDANSPLHF

V: TRBV6-2/TRBV6-3
length: 13
D: .
CDR3: CASSQLGGGEQFF

V: TRBV20-1
length: 13
D: .
CDR3: CSARYRVNTEAFF

V: TRBV20-1
length: 15
D: TRBD1
CDR3: CSASSDRGALGGYTF

V: TRBV5-5
length: 13
D: .
CDR3: CASSLLPGAEAFF

V: TRBV24-1
length: 13
D: .
CDR3: CATRQGNTGELFF

V: TRBV12-3/TRBV12-4
length: 14
D: TRBD1
CDR3: CASSGRDRGYEQYF

V: TRBV12-3/TRBV12-4
length: 15
D: TRBD2
CDR3: CASYIGLAGYNEQFF

V: TRBV12-3/TRBV12-4
length: 13
D: .
CDR3: CASSLSAGHGYTF

V: TRBV29-1
length: 16
D: TRBD1
CDR3: CSVADPGTGPFRTQYF

V: TRBV5-1
length: 15
D: TRBD1
CDR3: CASSPGQFGTDTQYF

V: TRBV12-3/TRBV12-4
length: 16
D: TRBD2
CDR3: CASSPGTSGGRHEQFF

V: TRBV14
length: 15
D: .
CDR3: CASSRVGVLTDTQYF

V: TRBV7-6
length: 14
D: .
CDR3: CASSRRSATGELFF

V: TRBV20-1
length: 13
D: TRBD1
CDR3: CSAFLTGLDTQYF

V: TRBV20-1
length: 15
D: .
CDR3: CSARGPGREGNTIYF

V: TRBV5-5
length: 15
D: .
CDR3: CASSLGQGRNNEQFF